What follows describes a single TCR beta chain. The sample comes from a study of glioma-infiltrating T cells after dendritic cell vaccination. Sequencing used immunoSEQ multiplex PCR; TCRdb keeps in-frame clones, though not all of them. The sample holds 93,000 or so clones, about four fifths seen once. The CDR3 is 14 residues long. V lost 8 bases to trimming and J lost 3 bases, with 11 bases between them. The germline V gene encodes CDR1 LNHDA and CDR2 SQIVND (reference sequence). The clonotype comes from a human donor with glioblastoma. Sample: blood, taken before dendritic cell vaccination. This rearrangement joins TRBV19 to TRBJ1-6; D perhaps matches TRBD1 (5 bases). The CDR3 region is CASLGGDYNSPLHF. CDR3 DNA: TGTGCCAGTCTGGGGGGGGACTATAATTCACCCCTCCACTTT.